Following are 16 T cell receptor beta chains from one sample sequenced in a study of blood T cell repertoires in COVID-19. The table came from immunoSEQ multiplex PCR; TCRdb's copy has only in-frame clones and leaves some out. The profile covers under 200,000 clones, with about 80% appearing a single time and roughly 3.4% taken by the ten largest. Sample: PBMCs or T cells enriched from blood (not recorded which). These receptors were taken from a woman aged 55 to 70 who had recovered from COVID-19.

The chain joins TRBV6-5 to TRBJ1-2, with D perhaps TRBD1 (5 bases). There are 15 residues in the CDR3. Trimming shortened V by 0 bases and J by 3 bases, and 11 bases separated the two germline ends. Germline-derived CDR1 and CDR2 are MNHEY and SVGAGI. The CDR3 region is CASSYSITGDYGYTF. The CDR3 DNA reads TGTGCCAGCAGTTACTCGATAACGGGGGACTATGGCTACACCTTC.

This clone was detected once. This chain links TRBV6-5 with TRBJ1-3; D is undetermined. CDR1 and CDR2 (germline): MNHEY, SVGAGI. Between the trimmed V and J ends, which lost 10 bases and 4 bases, there was a span of 17 bases. The CDR3 totals 14 residues. In DNA, the CDR3 is TGTGCCACCGTTGGAGGGAATACCGGAAACACCATATATTTT. This gives the protein CATVGGNTGNTIYF.

This clone was found a few times. The chain links TRBV24-1 to TRBJ2-1; 9 bases match TRBD1. This CDR3 spans 14 amino acids. The germline V gene encodes CDR1 KGHDR and CDR2 SFDVKD. J gave up 6 bases and V 5 bases, and 4 bases lay outside the gene matches. The CDR3 loop is CATSGTGALNEQFF. In DNA, the CDR3 is TGTGCCACCAGTGGGACAGGGGCTCTCAATGAGCAGTTCTTC.

The chain carries TRBV11-2 and TRBJ2-7; D may be TRBD2 (6 bases). Germline assignment: CDR1 SGHAT and CDR2 FQNNGV. V was clipped by 4 bases and J by 3 bases, with 10 bases between them. This CDR3 spans 13 amino acids. The CDR3 region has the DNA TGTGCCAGCAGCTCGGGACTCCTCTACGAGCAGTACTTC. This codes for CASSSGLLYEQYF.

The chain recombines TRBV12-3 or TRBV12-4 with TRBJ1-5; D gene uncertain. The V end was cut by 3 bases, the J end by 7 bases, with 10 bases between. The CDR3 runs 13 residues. The CDR3 DNA is TGTGCCAGCAGTTTCGGCGGGAAGCAGCCCCAGCATTTT. It translates to CASSFGGKQPQHF.

The chain couples TRBV3-1 (or the pseudogene TRBV3-2) to TRBJ2-1; perhaps TRBD1 as D (5 bases). The CDR3 is 15 amino acids. Germline assignment: CDR1 LGHDT and CDR2 YNNKEL (reference sequence). The V and J ends lost 2 bases and 5 bases respectively, with 13 bases between them. The CDR3 DNA sequence: TGTGCCAGCAGCCAACCTGATGGGGCTGACAATGAGCAGTTCTTC. It codes for CASSQPDGADNEQFF.

The V and J genes are TRBV7-2 and TRBJ2-1; D gene ambiguous. V lost 1 base and J 0 bases, leaving 19 bases between the germline ends. The V gene's germline CDR1 is SGHTA and CDR2 FQGNSA. The CDR3 is 19 residues long. This CDR3 reads CASSLVLSFGGLSYNEQFF. In DNA form, the CDR3 reads TGTGCCAGCAGCTTAGTTTTAAGTTTTGGCGGTCTCTCCTACAATGAGCAGTTCTTC. The entire variable domain, with the rest obtained from reference TRBV7-2 and TRBJ2-1, is as follows: GAGVSQSPSNKVTEKGKDVELRCDPISGHTALYWYRQSLGQGLEFLIYFQGNSAPDKSGLPSDRFSAERTGGSVSTLTIQRTQQEDSAVYLCASSLVLSFGGLSYNEQFFGPGTRLTVL.

J is TRBJ1-6 and V is TRBV7-8, with D maybe TRBD1 (6 bases). The germline CDR1 and CDR2 sequences are SGHVS and FQNEAQ. The CDR3 has 14 amino acids. The V gene lost 3 bases and the J gene lost 10 bases, with 13 bases spanning the gap. CDR3 residues: CASSFGQNPSPLHF. DNA for the CDR3: TGTGCCAGCAGCTTTGGACAGAACCCATCACCCCTCCACTTT. Drawing the rest from reference TRBV7-8 and TRBJ1-6, the complete variable domain is GAGVSQSPRYKVAKRGQDVALRCDPISGHVSLFWYQQALGQGPEFLTYFQNEAQLDKSGLPSDRFFAERPEGSVSTLKIQRTQQEDSAVYLCASSFGQNPSPLHFGNGTRLTVT.

This chain connects TRBV7-8 to TRBJ1-5; perhaps TRBD1 as D (6 bases). The germline V gene has CDR1 SGHVS and CDR2 FQNEAQ. V was cut by 3 bases and J by 7 bases, with 16 bases left in between. The CDR3 totals 15 residues. The CDR3 loop reads CASSFLLQGLQPQHF. For the CDR3, the DNA is TGTGCCAGCAGCTTCCTATTACAGGGTTTGCAGCCCCAGCATTTT.

The chain combines TRBV9 with TRBJ1-3, with D tentatively TRBD1 (5 bases). V lost 0 bases to trimming and J lost 6 bases, with 10 bases between them. The length of the CDR3 is 14 residues. Germline CDR1 reads SGDLS; CDR2 reads YYNGEE. DNA for the CDR3: TGTGCCAGCAGCGTAGCAGGGTCGTTAAACACCATATATTTT. Translating it yields CASSVAGSLNTIYF.

V is TRBV7-8 and J is TRBJ2-5, with 9 bases matching TRBD2. In germline, CDR1 is SGHVS, CDR2 FQNEAQ. The CDR3 has 16 residues. The V gene end was trimmed by 0 bases and the J gene end by 3 bases; junction bases not matched to a gene: 5. CDR3 sequence: CASSLARRTSEETQYF. In nucleotides, the CDR3 is TGTGCCAGCAGCTTAGCAAGGCGGACTAGCGAAGAGACCCAGTACTTC. Full variable domain (missing parts from reference TRBV7-8 and TRBJ2-5): GAGVSQSPRYKVAKRGQDVALRCDPISGHVSLFWYQQALGQGPEFLTYFQNEAQLDKSGLPSDRFFAERPEGSVSTLKIQRTQQEDSAVYLCASSLARRTSEETQYFGPGTRLLVL.

V is TRBV6-1 and J is TRBJ2-2; TRBD2 matches at 10 bases. The V gene's germline CDR1 is MNHNS and CDR2 SASEGT. Trimming at V came to 2 bases and at J to 4 bases, leaving 1 base not matched to a gene. CDR3 length: 15 amino acids. The CDR3 DNA sequence: TGTGCCAGCAGTGAACAGCGGGGGGGCACCGGGGAGCTGTTTTTT. Residues: CASSEQRGGTGELFF.

The gene calls are TRBV19 and TRBJ2-2; TRBD2 aligns across 11 bases. The CDR3 is 14 residues long. J was trimmed by 6 bases and V by 5 bases; bases with no gene match: 2. Germline V gives CDR1 LNHDA, CDR2 SQIVND (reference sequence). CDR3 amino acids: CASSVSGGAGELFF. The CDR3 region has the DNA TGTGCCAGTAGTGTTAGCGGGGGGGCCGGGGAGCTGTTTTTT.

As to this clone: Other DNA sequences from this sample encode an identical CDR3 as well. The rearrangement links TRBV3-1 (or the pseudogene TRBV3-2) to TRBJ1-5; D is undetermined. V was shortened by 1 base and J by 4 bases, with 8 bases between the two germline ends. CDR3 size: 14 residues. Looked up from germline, CDR1 is LGHDT and CDR2 is YNNKEL (reference sequence). The CDR3 coding sequence is TGTGCCAGCAGCCAAGCCTCGGGGAATCAGCCCCAGCATTTT. Translation gives CASSQASGNQPQHF.

The V and J genes are TRBV5-8 and TRBJ1-2; D gene unclear. V lost 6 bases to trimming and J lost 7 bases, with 13 bases between them. This CDR3 has 12 residues. Germline V CDR1 and CDR2: SGHTS, YDEGEE. In DNA, the CDR3 is TGTGCCAGCACCGTACGAGCCCTTGGCTACACCTTC. Its protein product is CASTVRALGYTF.

This chain links TRBV4-1 with TRBJ2-1, with 16 bases aligning to TRBD2. This CDR3 comprises 19 residues. CDR1 is MGHRA, CDR2 YSYEKL, per germline. V dropped 4 bases and J dropped 8; count of bases not matched to a gene: 14. CDR3 amino acids: CASSLPGTSGGENRDEQFF. The CDR3 nucleotides read TGCGCCAGCAGCCTCCCCGGGACTAGCGGGGGGGAAAACAGGGATGAGCAGTTCTTC.